The present entry profiles one T cell receptor beta chain with its context. The data were obtained in a study of blood T cell repertoires in COVID-19. Study context: T cells, B-cell-depleted T cells, or PBMCs provided the cDNA or gDNA that served as material.

Using immunoSEQ multiplex PCR, the repertoire was profiled, and TCRdb retains in-frame clones only, with some absent. This table has 500,000 or so clones, approximately 90% appearing once. This clonotype was sampled from a woman aged 18-29 years who had recovered from COVID-19. The specimen sequenced was PBMCs or T cells enriched from blood (not recorded which).

The CDR3 loop reads CASSFGLSGAGGKYEQYF. The CDR3 DNA reads as TGCGCCAGCAGCTTTGGATTGAGTGGAGCGGGGGGGAAATACGAGCAGTACTTC. This sequence joins TRBV5-1 and TRBJ2-7, with 10 bases identical to TRBD2. Looked up from germline, CDR1 is SGHRS and CDR2 is YFSETQ. This CDR3 spans 18 amino acids. The ends lost 2 bases at V and 4 bases at J; junction bases unmatched: 15. The full variable domain, with the rest looked up from reference TRBV5-1 and TRBJ2-7, is KAGVTQTPRYLIKTRGQQVTLSCSPISGHRSVSWYQQTPGQGLQFLFEYFSETQRNKGNFPGRFSGRQFSNSRSEMNVSTLELGDSALYLCASSFGLSGAGGKYEQYFGPGTRLTVT.